Reported below is one TCR beta chain. Its antigen is unknown. Germline lookup yields CDR1 SEHNR and CDR2 FQNEAQ (reference sequence). The CDR3 sequence is 15 residues long. The sample originates from a study of monozygotic twins with inflammatory bowel disease. Study-wide points: No separation of different T cell subtypes was possible. Patients got different immunosuppressive treatments, which may have made their repertoires more variable. Twins classed as concordant or discordant showed no difference in repertoire similarity, possibly from limited power.

Each UMI, carrying a 6-nucleotide sample barcode, came from template switching. TCRdb reprocessed the 5' RACE reads, with one entry per CDR3 protein and no DNA. The repertoire table contains just over 300,000 distinct CDR3 sequences. V is TRBV7-9 and J is TRBJ1-2. The sequence came from a human donor with ulcerative colitis or Crohn's disease, or a healthy co-twin of an affected twin (not recorded which). Material: blood. The CDR3 here is CASSLVALPEDGYTF.